The text below deals with one TCR beta chain. These data belong to a study of T cell responses to AZD1222 COVID-19 vaccine. The V end was cut by 4 bases, the J end by 5 bases, with 3 bases between. The CDR3 sequence is 11 residues long. Germline values: CDR1 SGHNT, CDR2 YYREEE (reference sequence). TCRdb's copy holds only in-frame clones and misses some; the assay was immunoSEQ multiplex PCR. Of about 180,000 clones listed, 88% are singletons. The receptor was isolated from an adult in good health. The starting material was peripheral blood, obtained on day 0 of AZD1222 vaccination. The chain has TRBV5-4 and TRBJ2-2, with D unclear. CDR3 coding DNA: TGTGCCAGCAGCAGGACCGGGGAGCTGTTTTTT. It codes for CASSRTGELFF. Supplemented by reference TRBV5-4 and TRBJ2-2, the full variable domain reads ETGVTQSPTHLIKTRGQQVTLRCSSQSGHNTVSWYQQALGQGPQFIFQYYREEENGRGNFPPRFSGLQFPNYSSELNVNALELDDSALYLCASSRTGELFFGEGSRLTVL.